The 22 T cell receptor beta chains reported below all come from one sample, sequenced in a study of T cell changes during pregnancy in multiple sclerosis. TCRdb keeps only in-frame clones here, not all; method: immunoSEQ multiplex PCR. The sample lists roughly 72,000 clones, more than 80% seen once, with around 0.21% in the top ten. The starting material was CD4+ T cells from peripheral blood mononuclear cells, obtained before pregnancy. These TCRs come from a female donor with multiple sclerosis, enrolled in a pregnancy study.

The chain joins TRBV6-8 to TRBJ1-5, with a weak D call TRBD1 (6 bases). V lost 6 bases, J lost 7 bases, and 22 bases lay in between. The CDR3 length is 16 residues. Per germline, CDR1 MNHGY and CDR2 SAAAGT. The CDR3 region has the DNA TGTGCCAGCAGATCCGGGACAAGGGGGAACGGCCAGCCCCAGCATTTT. Encoded protein: CASRSGTRGNGQPQHF.

The chain is built from TRBV6-5 and TRBJ1-3; D is uncertain. Trimming pared 0 bases from V and 4 bases from J, leaving 7 bases between. The CDR3 is made up of 14 amino acids. Germline V gene data show CDR1 as MNHEY and CDR2 as SVGAGI. CDR3 coding DNA: TGTGCCAGCAGTTACTCTAGCAGCGGAAACACCATATATTTT. Translating it yields CASSYSSSGNTIYF.

This chain joins TRBV6-5 and TRBJ2-2; weak D call: TRBD2 (6 bases). CDR1 and CDR2 from the germline V gene are MNHEY and SVGAGI. This CDR3 comprises 14 residues. The V end was cut by 5 bases, the J end by 0 bases, with 7 bases between. CDR3 in DNA: TGTGCCAGCAGTCGACTAGCGAACACCGGGGAGCTGTTTTTT. Translation gives CASSRLANTGELFF.

The chain joins TRBV23-1 to TRBJ2-1, with TRBD1 as a possible D gene (6 bases). TRBV23-1 is noted as an ORF with a role that remains uncertain. The CDR3 is 17 residues long. The V end lost 0 bases, the J end lost 5 bases, and 17 bases lay between the germline ends. This chain's CDR3 is CASSQSLGTLTHNEQFF. The CDR3 DNA sequence: TGCGCCAGCAGTCAATCGCTCGGGACATTAACCCACAATGAGCAGTTCTTC.

The chain employs TRBV6-5 and TRBJ1-6; maybe TRBD1 (6 bases). V gave up 6 bases and J gave up 5 bases, with 8 bases separating them. Germline V gives CDR1 MNHEY, CDR2 SVGAGI. This CDR3 is built from 13 residues. The CDR3 nucleotides read TGTGCCAGCAGGGACAGAAATAATTCACCCCTCCACTTT. Its protein is CASRDRNNSPLHF.

The CDR3 reads CASLRDISMKMVFF. CDR3 nucleotides: TGTGCCAGTCTTCGGGACATATCCATGAAAATGGTGTTTTTT. The V and J genes are TRBV2 and TRBJ1-4; tentatively, D is TRBD1 (6 bases). Per germline, CDR1 SNHLY and CDR2 FYNNEI. The germline V and J ends were trimmed by 9 bases and 15 bases, with 26 bases remaining between them. This CDR3 is 14 amino acids long.

The genes are TRBV10-3 and TRBJ1-3; D not resolved. CDR3 length: 12 amino acids. V was trimmed by 3 bases and J by 4 bases, leaving 4 bases between them. The germline V gene has CDR1 ENHRY and CDR2 SYGVKD. Written as DNA, the CDR3 is TGTGCCATCAGTGACCAGGGAAACACCATATATTTT. Protein sequence: CAISDQGNTIYF.

Worth noting for this clone: Other nucleotide sequences from this sample produce the same CDR3. In DNA form, the CDR3 reads TGTGCCAGCAGTCCTAGGACAGGGAATAACTATGGCTACACCTTC. This translates into CASSPRTGNNYGYTF. This chain uses TRBV6-1 with TRBJ1-2; 8 bases align to TRBD1. There are 15 residues in the CDR3. The ends lost 5 bases at V and 1 base at J; junction bases unmatched: 6. Germline V gives CDR1 MNHNS, CDR2 SASEGT.

The gene calls are TRBV19 and TRBJ1-2; 9 nucleotides agree with TRBD1. J was trimmed by 7 bases and V by 3 bases; bases with no gene match: 12. Germline assignment: CDR1 LNHDA and CDR2 SQIVND (reference sequence). The CDR3 runs to 16 residues. The CDR3, as DNA: TGTGCCAGTAGTATGAGAACCGGGACAGGGTTTTCTGGCTACACCTTC. Its translation is CASSMRTGTGFSGYTF.

The count of this clone is one. The chain employs TRBV2 and TRBJ2-7; maybe TRBD2 (5 bases). V was cut by 8 bases and J by 2 bases, with 16 bases left in between. The V gene's germline CDR1 is SNHLY and CDR2 FYNNEI. This CDR3 spans 14 amino acids. The CDR3 is CASLELALPYEQYF. The CDR3 nucleotides are TGTGCCAGCCTAGAGCTAGCTCTTCCCTACGAGCAGTACTTC.

J is TRBJ1-1 and V is TRBV2; tentative D call: TRBD1 (6 bases). This CDR3 has 14 residues. The V end lost 6 bases, the J end lost 4 bases, and 15 bases lay between the germline ends. Germline V gives CDR1 SNHLY, CDR2 FYNNEI. The CDR3 nucleotides are TGTGCCAGCAGAGTGGACAGACGGGGCACTGAAGCTTTCTTT. Its protein product is CASRVDRRGTEAFF.

V gene TRBV21-1 combines with J gene TRBJ1-5; TRBD1 is taken as the D call from the table, unchecked against the DNA. TRBV21-1 is flagged as a pseudogene. The CDR3 is 16 residues long. CDR3 in amino acids: CASSTGAGQGFQPQHF. The CDR3 DNA reads TGTGCCAGCAGCACTGGGGCGGGACAGGGCTTCCAGCCCCAGCATTTT.

V usage is TRBV5-1 and J usage is TRBJ2-1; 8 nucleotides agree with TRBD1. The trim removed 4 bases at V and 11 bases at J, leaving 11 bases unmatched. There are 14 residues in the CDR3. From germline, CDR1 is SGHRS and CDR2 YFSETQ. CDR3 coding DNA: TGCGCCAGCAGCCTGGAAACAGGGGGAGGAAAGCAGTTCTTC. Translated: CASSLETGGGKQFF.

This clone came up once. This sequence joins TRBV7-2 and TRBJ1-5; D is possibly TRBD1 (5 bases). Germline CDR1 reads SGHTA; CDR2 reads FQGNSA. Trimming removed 5 bases at V and 7 bases at J, with 15 bases between. The CDR3 extends over 14 amino acids. The CDR3 sequence: CASSAREGYQPQHF. The CDR3 DNA sequence: TGTGCCAGCAGCGCGCGGGAGGGGTACCAGCCCCAGCATTTT.

This rearrangement joins TRBV6-1 to TRBJ1-1, with D unclear. Germline-derived CDR1 and CDR2 are MNHNS and SASEGT. The CDR3 runs to 14 residues. Trimming removed 8 bases at V and 0 bases at J, with 13 bases between. The CDR3: CASQVGTLNTEAFF. The DNA for the CDR3 is TGTGCCAGCCAGGTCGGCACTCTGAACACTGAAGCTTTCTTT.

This rearrangement joins TRBV30 to TRBJ2-7, with 15 bases matching TRBD2. The CDR3 is 18 amino acids. Germline assignment: CDR1 GTSNPN and CDR2 SVGIG (reference sequence). V shed 0 bases and J 2 bases; nucleotides not matched to a gene: 8. CDR3 nucleotides: TGTGCCTGGAGTGTACCCGGGACTAGCGGGGGGCCCGCCTACGAGCAGTACTTC. Its protein product is CAWSVPGTSGGPAYEQYF.

The CDR3 is CAIRPQDSEAFF. The CDR3 bases are TGTGCCATCAGACCGCAAGACTCTGAAGCTTTCTTT. The chain couples TRBV10-3 to TRBJ1-1; D not certain. CDR1 and CDR2 from the germline V gene are ENHRY and SYGVKD. This CDR3 region has 12 residues. Deletions cut 6 bases from V and 6 bases from J, with 11 bases between.

In DNA, the CDR3 is TGTGCCAGCAGTCCGGGATTAACTAACTATGGCTACACCTTC. Its translation: CASSPGLTNYGYTF. The rearrangement joins TRBV2 to TRBJ1-2, with no clear D. V was clipped by 5 bases and J by 0 bases, with 10 bases between them. Germline CDR1 SNHLY, CDR2 FYNNEI. This CDR3 comprises 14 residues. Full variable domain (missing parts from reference TRBV2 and TRBJ1-2): EPEVTQTPSHQVTQMGQEVILRCVPISNHLYFYWYRQILGQKVEFLVSFYNNEISEKSEIFDDQFSVERPDGSNFTLKIRSTKLEDSAMYFCASSPGLTNYGYTFGSGTRLTVV.

This chain links TRBV4-2 with TRBJ2-1; 13 bases agree with TRBD2. CDR3 length equals 17 residues. The junction had 5 bases not matched to a gene; V was cut back by 2 bases and J by 4 bases. The germline CDR1 and CDR2 sequences are LGHNA and YNFKEQ. The CDR3 DNA follows: TGTGCCAGCAGCCAACGACTAGCGGGGGGTCTTTACAATGAGCAGTTCTTC. Translated: CASSQRLAGGLYNEQFF.

The chain combines TRBV5-4 with TRBJ1-6, with 7 bases that match TRBD1. The V gene's germline CDR1 is SGHNT and CDR2 YYREEE (reference sequence). With V trimmed by 0 bases and J by 10 bases, 10 bases remained unmatched. This CDR3 spans 16 amino acids. CDR3 bases: TGTGCCAGCAGCTTGGGCGGCGGGCAGGGGGGATCACCCCTCCACTTT. Encoded protein: CASSLGGGQGGSPLHF.

The chain combines TRBV19 with TRBJ1-2, with D maybe TRBD1 (5 bases). V lost 11 bases to trimming and J lost 2 bases, with 15 bases between them. CDR1 is LNHDA and CDR2 is SQIVND in the germline V gene (reference sequence). This CDR3 is 13 amino acids long. This CDR3 is CASAGERNYGYTF. As DNA, the CDR3 is TGTGCCTCCGCGGGGGAACGAAACTATGGCTACACCTTC.

The rearrangement links TRBV5-6 to TRBJ2-7, with a weak D call TRBD1 (7 bases). The CDR3 loop spans 14 amino acids. Germline CDR1 SGHDT, CDR2 YYEEEE. The ends were cut back, 4 bases at V and 2 bases at J, with 13 bases in the middle. The chain's CDR3 is CASSRGQGAYEQYF. In DNA, the CDR3 is TGTGCCAGCAGCCGGGGGCAGGGGGCCTACGAGCAGTACTTC.